The TCR beta chain described here comes from a study of STAT5B mutations in CD4+ large granular lymphocyte leukemia. Germline assignment: CDR1 MNHEY and CDR2 SVGAGI. Trimming cost V 4 bases and J 3 bases; bases outside gene matches: 9. This CDR3 is built from 16 residues. Method: immunoSEQ multiplex PCR; TCRdb's copy keeps in-frame clones and lacks some. The sample includes some 34,000 clones, around 80% of them seen just once. What was sequenced was CD4+ T cells from blood buffy coats. This sequence originates from a human donor in good health. This rearrangement joins TRBV6-5 to TRBJ2-7, with TRBD1 identical over 10 bases. The CDR3 nucleotides read TGTGCCAGCAGTTTCCCCCGGGACAGGGGCCTCTACGAGCAGTACTTC. It encodes CASSFPRDRGLYEQYF.